The rows below give T cell receptor beta chains drawn from one sample of a study of cytomegalovirus exposure and HLA in healthy donors. Assay used: immunoSEQ multiplex PCR; TCRdb lists only in-frame clones, some missing. Among approximately 300,000 clones listed, roughly 89% were seen once. Sequencing was done on a sample of PBMCs. The receptors shown here come from a woman in her late teens or twenties in good health and CMV-seronegative. The CDR3 runs from the conserved cysteine through the conserved F or W. Each record gives: J gene, D gene, V gene, clone size, CDR3 DNA, CDR3 protein. D genes are given only for firm matches. The listing skips clone size in some rows; elsewhere it reads once, few, many or a size class.

J: TRBJ2-7
D: NA
V: TRBV7-8
size: NA
DNA: TGTGCCAGCAGCATGGACAACTCCTACGAGCAGTACTTC
CDR3: CASSMDNSYEQYF

J: TRBJ2-7
D: TRBD2
V: TRBV5-6
size: NA
DNA: TGTGCCAGCAGCATCGGGACTAGCGGGAGTTTCATGCAGTACTTC
CDR3: CASSIGTSGSFMQYF

J: TRBJ2-7
D: TRBD1
V: TRBV9
size: once
DNA: TGTGCCAGCAGCGTAGGGGACAGGATGAACCACGAGCAGTACTTC
CDR3: CASSVGDRMNHEQYF

J: TRBJ2-7
D: TRBD1
V: TRBV18
size: NA
DNA: TGTGCCAGCTCACCTCAGGGGGAGAGCTCCTACGAGCAGTACTTC
CDR3: CASSPQGESSYEQYF

J: TRBJ1-1
D: NA
V: TRBV7-9
size: NA
DNA: TGTGCCAGCACCCCAGGGAGGATATCCACTGAAGCTTTCTTT
CDR3: CASTPGRISTEAFF

J: TRBJ1-1
D: NA
V: TRBV7-2
size: once
DNA: TGTGCCAGCAGTGGGGTCGGGGACACTGAAGCTTTCTTT
CDR3: CASSGVGDTEAFF

J: TRBJ1-5
D: NA
V: TRBV4-3
size: NA
DNA: TGCGCCAGCAGCCAAGACGGACAGAACAATCAGCCCCAGCATTTT
CDR3: CASSQDGQNNQPQHF

J: TRBJ2-3
D: NA
V: TRBV7-8
size: NA
DNA: TGTGCCAGCAGCTTGTATCCCCTCCTAGCCCCAGATACGCAGTATTTT
CDR3: CASSLYPLLAPDTQYF

J: TRBJ2-7
D: NA
V: TRBV5-6
size: NA
DNA: TGTGCCAGCAGCCTTGGCCACGAGCAGTACTTC
CDR3: CASSLGHEQYF

J: TRBJ2-5
D: TRBD1
V: TRBV4-2
size: NA
DNA: TGTGCCAGCAGCCAAGCCCGTACAGGGGAAGAGACCCAGTACTTC
CDR3: CASSQARTGEETQYF

J: TRBJ1-2
D: TRBD1
V: TRBV4-3
size: NA
DNA: TGCGCCAGCAGCCAAGACGGGACAGGGCCCTATGGCTACACCTTC
CDR3: CASSQDGTGPYGYTF

J: TRBJ2-5
D: NA
V: TRBV29-1
size: NA
DNA: TGCAGCGTTGTTGGTGGAGGGTTTCAAGAGACCCAGTACTTC
CDR3: CSVVGGGFQETQYF

J: TRBJ1-1
D: NA
V: TRBV27
size: once
DNA: TGTGCCAGCAGTTCCCTCGGGGGGAGAGATACTGAAGCTTTCTTT
CDR3: CASSSLGGRDTEAFF

J: TRBJ2-3
D: TRBD1
V: TRBV9
size: NA
DNA: TGTGCCAGCAGCAGGGGGCGAGGCACAGATACGCAGTATTTT
CDR3: CASSRGRGTDTQYF

J: TRBJ1-4
D: NA
V: TRBV6-5
size: few
DNA: TGTGCCAGCAGTTACTCACAGGGAGGGAAACTGTTTTTT
CDR3: CASSYSQGGKLFF

J: TRBJ2-1
D: NA
V: TRBV28
size: NA
DNA: TGTGCCAGCAGTCTACAGGGATATTACAATGAGCAGTTCTTC
CDR3: CASSLQGYYNEQFF

J: TRBJ1-5
D: TRBD1
V: TRBV4-1
size: NA
DNA: TGCGCCAGCAGCCACCCGGGACAGGGTTTGCAGCCCCAGCATTTT
CDR3: CASSHPGQGLQPQHF

J: TRBJ2-1
D: NA
V: TRBV7-6
size: NA
DNA: TGTGCCAGCAGCTTAGATGCGGGGTTTGGGGACAATGAGCAGTTCTTC
CDR3: CASSLDAGFGDNEQFF

J: TRBJ2-1
D: TRBD2
V: TRBV10-1
size: NA
DNA: TGCGCCAGCAGCGCAGCTTGGACTAGCGGGACCGACAATGAGCAGTTCTTC
CDR3: CASSAAWTSGTDNEQFF

J: TRBJ2-7
D: TRBD2
V: TRBV27
size: NA
DNA: TGTGCCAGCAGTTTGGCTAGCGGAGCTTACGAGCAGTACTTC
CDR3: CASSLASGAYEQYF

J: TRBJ2-1
D: TRBD2
V: TRBV28
size: NA
DNA: TGTGCCGCCGGGGAGGGATTAGCGGAACCCTACAATGAGCAGTTCTTC
CDR3: CAAGEGLAEPYNEQFF

J: TRBJ2-3
D: NA
V: TRBV6-5
size: NA
DNA: TGTGCCAGCAGTTACGATGTTTCTAGCTATTCGGATACGCAGTATTTT
CDR3: CASSYDVSSYSDTQYF